These 21 T cell receptor beta chains originate from one sample sequenced in a study of blood T cells in healthy people across ages. Together with a sample-barcoded 5' primer, a J-beta primer mix was included in a second PCR lasting about 7 to 12 cycles. TCRdb analysed the 5' RACE reads with MiXCR anew, one entry per CDR3 protein. The data show about 1.5 million distinct CDR3 sequences, with approximately 43% seen just once and over 3.5% held by the top ten. Sample: blood. The origin of the receptors is a young woman in good health.

In DNA, the CDR3 is TGTGCCAGCAGTTACGAAGGGACGCACGCCCGAAAGGGTTCACCCCTCCACTTT. Translated, it gives CASSYEGTHARKGSPLHF. The rearrangement joins TRBV6-5 to TRBJ1-6, with a possible D match to TRBD1 (5 bases). The CDR3 consists of 18 residues. The germline CDR1 and CDR2 sequences are MNHEY and SVGAGI. With 2 bases removed from V and 9 bases from J, the gap between germline ends came to 23 bases.

The CDR3: CASCVGGRNEQYF. The DNA for the CDR3 is TGTGCCAGCTGTGTTGGGGGCCGCAACGAGCAGTACTTC. The V gene is TRBV7-8, the J gene TRBJ2-4; D may be TRBD1 (6 bases). Judging by the DNA end, TRBJ2-7 fits better; the J call may be wrong. The CDR3 loop spans 13 amino acids. The germline V gene has CDR1 SGHVS and CDR2 FQNEAQ.

This clonotype appeared once. The chain has TRBV20-1 and TRBJ1-6; D is perhaps TRBD1 (5 bases). CDR1 and CDR2 from the germline V gene are DFQATT and SNEGSKA (reference sequence). Trimming removed 4 bases at V and 14 bases at J, with 18 bases between. This CDR3 has 13 residues. The CDR3 region is CSATALGLLTLHF. The CDR3 nucleotides are TGCAGTGCTACGGCCCTGGGGCTTCTCACCCTCCACTTT.

V usage is TRBV3-1 and J usage is TRBJ2-5; 15 bases map to TRBD2. CDR1 is LGHDT, CDR2 YNNKEL, per germline (reference sequence). J was trimmed by 11 bases and V by 7 bases; bases with no gene match: 14. This CDR3 is 16 amino acids long. As DNA, the CDR3 is TGTGCCAGCAACCTAGCCGGGACTAGCGGGAGGAATGAGCAGTACTTC. Encoded protein: CASNLAGTSGRNEQYF.

V is TRBV7-2 and J is TRBJ1-4; D is possibly TRBD1 (6 bases). Trimming left V 2 bases short and J 6 bases short, with 16 bases between. Germline V gene sequence: CDR1 SGHTA, CDR2 FQGNSA. The CDR3 has 16 residues. The CDR3 nucleotides are TGTGCCAGCAGCTTAAAGGACAGATATGATGATGAAAAACTGTTTTTT. Its protein product is CASSLKDRYDDEKLFF.

This clonotype occurred a few times. V gene TRBV7-2 combines with J gene TRBJ2-1, with D possibly TRBD2 on 6 matching bases. Germline values: CDR1 SGHTA, CDR2 FQGNSA. The CDR3 spans 17 residues. The V end lost 2 bases, the J end lost 7 bases, and 21 bases lay between the germline ends. CDR3 sequence reads: CASSLTNWRESRNEQFF. DNA of the CDR3: TGTGCCAGCAGCTTAACCAACTGGCGGGAAAGTAGGAATGAGCAGTTCTTC.

The V call is TRBV4-3, the J call TRBJ2-1; D is undetermined. The J call may not be correct, given that the DNA end is closer to TRBJ2-7. Germline CDR1 reads LGHNA; CDR2 reads YSLEER. The CDR3 is 15 amino acids. This CDR3 is CASSQELPSYNEQYF. The CDR3 coding sequence is TGCGCCAGCAGCCAAGAATTGCCCTCCTACAATGAGCAGTACTTC.

V gene TRBV4-1 combines with J gene TRBJ1-2; D ambiguous. The CDR3 consists of 16 residues. Germline V CDR1 and CDR2: MGHRA, YSYEKL. V shed 0 bases and J shed 2 bases, with 13 bases lying between them. The CDR3 here is CASSQDERRSNYGYTF. CDR3 DNA sequence: TGCGCCAGCAGCCAAGATGAGAGACGTTCGAACTATGGCTACACCTTC.

The J gene is TRBJ2-7, the V gene TRBV25-1; TRBD2 matches 12 bases. Trimming cost V 9 bases and J 3 bases; bases outside gene matches: 12. CDR3 length equals 16 residues. Per germline, CDR1 MGHDK and CDR2 SYGVNS. CDR3 amino acids: CARPTSGREGSYEQYF. CDR3 nucleotides: TGTGCCAGACCGACTAGCGGGAGAGAGGGGAGCTACGAGCAGTACTTC.

The V and J genes are TRBV6-4 and TRBJ2-1, with 10 nucleotides matching TRBD1. The end of the DNA is better explained by TRBJ2-7, so the J call may be wrong. CDR1 and CDR2 from the germline V gene are MRHNA and SNTAGT. This CDR3 is built from 16 residues. This CDR3 is CASSDSDRGAVNEQYF. In nucleotides, the CDR3 is TGTGCCAGCAGTGACTCGGACAGGGGGGCCGTTAATGAGCAGTACTTC.

The chain combines TRBV19 with TRBJ2-7, with 9 bases identical to TRBD1. The J call may not be correct, given that the DNA end is closer to TRBJ2-5. This CDR3 contains 13 residues. The germline V gene encodes CDR1 LNHDA and CDR2 SQIVND (reference sequence). CDR3 nucleotide sequence: TGTGCCAGTGGGGACAGGGAATTAGGGACCCAGTACTTC. Amino acids: CASGDRELGTQYF.

The V gene is TRBV7-2, the J gene TRBJ2-4, with unresolved D. The tail of the sequence fits TRBJ2-7 better, so the J call may be wrong. The CDR3 is 14 amino acids. CDR1 and CDR2 from the germline V gene are SGHTA and FQGNSA. CDR3 sequence: CASSFRVGPNEQYF. The DNA for the CDR3 is TGTGCCAGCAGCTTTCGAGTGGGTCCCAACGAGCAGTACTTC.

The rearrangement joins TRBV12-3 or TRBV12-4 to TRBJ1-5, with D unresolved. CDR3 length: 13 residues. V lost 5 bases and J 9 bases, leaving 14 bases between the germline ends. CDR3 in DNA: TGTGCCAGCAGTCGGGGTGGGGATCCGCCCCAGCATTTT. The encoded protein is CASSRGGDPPQHF.

This sequence joins TRBV9 and TRBJ2-1; no clear D gene. Germline values: CDR1 SGDLS, CDR2 YYNGEE. This CDR3 has 14 amino acids. V gave up 0 bases and J gave up 5 bases, with 9 bases separating them. The CDR3, as DNA: TGTGCCAGCAGCGTAGGAAACTTTCACAATGAGCAGTTCTTC. This gives the protein CASSVGNFHNEQFF.

Only a few counts were recorded for this clonotype. The rearrangement uses TRBV6-5 and TRBJ2-7; D gene ambiguous. Trimming pared 2 bases from V and 6 bases from J, leaving 11 bases between. Germline values: CDR1 MNHEY, CDR2 SVGAGI. The length of the CDR3 is 13 residues. CDR3 DNA: TGTGCCAGCAGTTACGATTCCAGACTCGAGCAGTACTTC. Protein product: CASSYDSRLEQYF.

Of note for this clonotype: This may arise from a read error, as a much more abundant clone is one base away. The chain recombines TRBV20-1 with TRBJ1-2; 8 nucleotides line up with TRBD1. CDR1 is DFQATT, CDR2 SNEGSKA, per germline (reference sequence). V lost 3 bases, J lost 7 bases, and 7 bases stayed unmatched. The CDR3 extends over 13 amino acids. The CDR3 region is CSASPQGACGYTF. CDR3 bases: TGCAGTGCTAGTCCCCAGGGGGCGTGTGGCTACACCTTC.

Details on this clonotype: A junction boundary mismatches the germline segment, possibly from a read error. The rearrangement joins TRBV7-9 to TRBJ1-6; D unresolved. Germline loops: CDR1 SEHNR, CDR2 FQNEAQ (reference sequence). The CDR3 consists of 12 residues. In DNA, the CDR3 is TGTGTCAGCAGCTTCGAGTTACAACCCCTCCACTTT. Translated, it gives CVSSFELQPLHF.

This clonotype was detected many times. The CDR3 DNA sequence: TGTGCCAGCAGTCGAGGGCTTTCCACAGATACGCAGTATTTT. It encodes CASSRGLSTDTQYF. The chain couples TRBV7-2 to TRBJ2-3; possibly TRBD2 for D (5 bases). V was cut by 6 bases and J by 2 bases, with 12 bases left in between. Germline V CDR1 and CDR2: SGHTA, FQGNSA. The CDR3 loop spans 14 amino acids.

In this sample, this clonotype turned up a few times. The chain couples TRBV9 to TRBJ2-1; 10 bases line up with TRBD2. Trimming at V came to 1 base and at J to 6 bases, leaving 7 bases not matched to a gene. Germline CDR1 is SGDLS and CDR2 is YYNGEE. There are 16 residues in the CDR3. The CDR3 region is CASSVLSGGLSNEQFF. Written as DNA, the CDR3 is TGTGCCAGCAGCGTACTTAGCGGGGGGTTGTCCAATGAGCAGTTCTTC. Drawing the rest from reference TRBV9 and TRBJ2-1, the complete variable domain is DSGVTQTPKHLITATGQRVTLRCSPRSGDLSVYWYQQSLDQGLQFLIQYYNGEERAKGNILERFSAQQFPDLHSELNLSSLELGDSALYFCASSVLSGGLSNEQFFGPGTRLTVL.

This clonotype was counted only a few times. This sequence joins TRBV27 and TRBJ2-7; the match to TRBD1 covers 10 bases. Germline CDR1 reads MNHEY; CDR2 reads SMNVEV (reference sequence). V lost 5 bases and J lost 7; bases outside the gene matches: 11. The CDR3 runs to 15 residues. The CDR3 sequence is CASSPGTGAYNEQYF. The CDR3, as DNA: TGTGCCAGCAGTCCTGGGACAGGGGCGTACAATGAGCAGTACTTC.

This clonotype was seen a few times. The gene calls are TRBV9 and TRBJ1-4, with 10 bases lining up with TRBD1. V was clipped by 4 bases and J by 8 bases; unmatched bases: 8. Germline V gene lookup returns CDR1 SGDLS and CDR2 YYNGEE. CDR3 size: 15 residues. The CDR3 loop reads CASSSDRGPGEKLFF. The CDR3 region has the DNA TGTGCCAGCAGCTCCGACAGGGGGCCAGGGGAAAAACTGTTTTTT. Using reference TRBV9 and TRBJ1-4 for the parts outside the CDR3, the full variable domain is DSGVTQTPKHLITATGQRVTLRCSPRSGDLSVYWYQQSLDQGLQFLIQYYNGEERAKGNILERFSAQQFPDLHSELNLSSLELGDSALYFCASSSDRGPGEKLFFGSGTQLSVL.